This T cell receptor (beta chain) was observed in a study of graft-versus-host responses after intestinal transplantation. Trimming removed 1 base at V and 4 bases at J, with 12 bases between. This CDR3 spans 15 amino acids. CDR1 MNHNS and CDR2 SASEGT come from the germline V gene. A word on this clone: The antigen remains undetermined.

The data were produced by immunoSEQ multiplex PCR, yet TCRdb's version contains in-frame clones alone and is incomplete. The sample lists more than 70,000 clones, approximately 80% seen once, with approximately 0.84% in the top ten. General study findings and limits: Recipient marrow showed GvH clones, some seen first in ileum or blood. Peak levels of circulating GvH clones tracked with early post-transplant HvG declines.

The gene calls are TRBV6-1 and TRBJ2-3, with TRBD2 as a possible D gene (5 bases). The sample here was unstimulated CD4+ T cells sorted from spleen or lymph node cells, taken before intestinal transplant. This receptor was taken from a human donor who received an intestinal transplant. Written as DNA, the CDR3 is TGTGCCAGCAGTGAAGTACACGGGGATGCAGATACGCAGTATTTT. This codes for CASSEVHGDADTQYF.